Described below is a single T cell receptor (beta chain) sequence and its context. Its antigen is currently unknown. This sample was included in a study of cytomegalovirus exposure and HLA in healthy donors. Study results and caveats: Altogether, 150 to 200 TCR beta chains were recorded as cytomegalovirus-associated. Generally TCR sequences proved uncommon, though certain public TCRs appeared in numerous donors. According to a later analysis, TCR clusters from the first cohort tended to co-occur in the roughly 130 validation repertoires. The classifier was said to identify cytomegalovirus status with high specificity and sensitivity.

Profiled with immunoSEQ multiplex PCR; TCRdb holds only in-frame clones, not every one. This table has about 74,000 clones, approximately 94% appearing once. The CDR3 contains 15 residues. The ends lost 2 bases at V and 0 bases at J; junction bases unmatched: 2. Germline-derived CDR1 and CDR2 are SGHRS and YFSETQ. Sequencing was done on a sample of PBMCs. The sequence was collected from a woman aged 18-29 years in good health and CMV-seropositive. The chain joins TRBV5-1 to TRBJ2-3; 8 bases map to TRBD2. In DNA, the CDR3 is TGCGCCAGCAGCTTAGCGGGGGCTAGCACAGATACGCAGTATTTT. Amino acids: CASSLAGASTDTQYF.